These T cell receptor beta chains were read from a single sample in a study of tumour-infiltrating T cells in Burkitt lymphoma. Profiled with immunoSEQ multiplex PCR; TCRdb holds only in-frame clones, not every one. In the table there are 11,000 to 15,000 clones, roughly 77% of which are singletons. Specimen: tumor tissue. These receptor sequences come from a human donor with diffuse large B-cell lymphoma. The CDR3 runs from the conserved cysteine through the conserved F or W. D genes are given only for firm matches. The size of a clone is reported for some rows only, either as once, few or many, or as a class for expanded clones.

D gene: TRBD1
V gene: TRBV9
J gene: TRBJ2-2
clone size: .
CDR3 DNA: TGTGCCAGCAGCGTAGCAGGACAGGGGCAAGGGAACACCGGGGAGCTGTTTTTT
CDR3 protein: CASSVAGQGQGNTGELFF

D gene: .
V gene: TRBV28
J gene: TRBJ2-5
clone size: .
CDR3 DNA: TGTGCCAGCAGTTTAATTGAGCTTAAAGAGACCCAGTACTTC
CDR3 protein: CASSLIELKETQYF

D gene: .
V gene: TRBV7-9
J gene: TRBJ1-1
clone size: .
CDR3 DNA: TGTGCCAGCGATTCCGGACGGGCAGAAACTGAAGCTTTCTTT
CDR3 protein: CASDSGRAETEAFF

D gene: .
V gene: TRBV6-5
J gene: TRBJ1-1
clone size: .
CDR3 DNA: TGTGCCAGCAGACAAGGGGGGGTCACTGAAGCTTTCTTT
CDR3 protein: CASRQGGVTEAFF

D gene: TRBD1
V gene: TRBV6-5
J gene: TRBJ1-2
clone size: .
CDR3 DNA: TGTGCCAGCAGCACCACGGGGACAGGCTATGGCTACACCTTC
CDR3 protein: CASSTTGTGYGYTF

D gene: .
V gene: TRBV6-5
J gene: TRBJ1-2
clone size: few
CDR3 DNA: TGTGCCAGCAGTTACATAGATAGTAATGGCTACACCTTC
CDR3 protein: CASSYIDSNGYTF

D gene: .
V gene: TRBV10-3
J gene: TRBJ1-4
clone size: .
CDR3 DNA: TGTGCCATCGGAGAGGGGGGAAATGAAAAACTGTTTTTT
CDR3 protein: CAIGEGGNEKLFF

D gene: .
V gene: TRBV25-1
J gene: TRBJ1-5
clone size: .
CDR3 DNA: TGTGCCAGCAGTGGATTCGGAACTAATCAGCCCCAGCATTTT
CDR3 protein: CASSGFGTNQPQHF

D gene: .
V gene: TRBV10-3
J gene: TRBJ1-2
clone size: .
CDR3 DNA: TGTGCCATCAGTGTTGGGCTGAATGATAACTATGGCTACACCTTC
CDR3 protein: CAISVGLNDNYGYTF

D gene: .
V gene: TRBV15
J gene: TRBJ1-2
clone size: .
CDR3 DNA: TGTGCCACCAGCAGTGAAGGGGCAGGCTATGGCTACACCTTC
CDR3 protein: CATSSEGAGYGYTF

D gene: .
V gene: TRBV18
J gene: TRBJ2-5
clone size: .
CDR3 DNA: TGTGCCAGCTCAGCCGACACCCCGAGGGAGACCCAGTACTTC
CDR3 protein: CASSADTPRETQYF

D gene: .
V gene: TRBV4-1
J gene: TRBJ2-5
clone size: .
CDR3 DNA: TGCGCCAGCAGCCAAGATGAGGACAGAGCCTTTGAGACCCAGTACTTC
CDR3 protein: CASSQDEDRAFETQYF

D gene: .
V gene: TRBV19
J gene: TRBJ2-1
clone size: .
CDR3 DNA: TGTGCCAGTATACGGGACGGACGCGTGTTCTTC
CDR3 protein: CASIRDGRVFF

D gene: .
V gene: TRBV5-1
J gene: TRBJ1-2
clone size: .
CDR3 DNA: TGCGCCAGCAGCTTGGACGGGGGCCTCAACTATGGCTACACCTTC
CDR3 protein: CASSLDGGLNYGYTF

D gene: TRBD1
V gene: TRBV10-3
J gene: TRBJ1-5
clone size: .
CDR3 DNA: TGTGCCATCAGTGACGTCGACAGGGGTAGCAATCAGCCCCAGCATTTT
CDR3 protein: CAISDVDRGSNQPQHF

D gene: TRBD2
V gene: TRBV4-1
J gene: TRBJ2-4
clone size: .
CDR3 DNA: TGCGCCAGCAGGGAAGCGGGGTCAAACATTCAGTACTTC
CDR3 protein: CASREAGSNIQYF

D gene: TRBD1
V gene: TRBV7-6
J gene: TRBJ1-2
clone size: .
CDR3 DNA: TGTGCCAGCAGCCAGGACAGGGGGAAGGATGGCTACACCTTC
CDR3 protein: CASSQDRGKDGYTF

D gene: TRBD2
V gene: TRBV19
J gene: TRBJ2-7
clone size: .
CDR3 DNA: TGTGCCAGTAGCGACCCGACTAGCGGGATCTACGAGCAGTACTTC
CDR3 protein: CASSDPTSGIYEQYF

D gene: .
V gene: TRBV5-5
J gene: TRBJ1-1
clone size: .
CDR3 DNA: TGTGCCAGCAGCTTGGGGATTACAGGGTGGGGTAAGGGAGCTTTCTTT
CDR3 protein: CASSLGITGWGKGAFF

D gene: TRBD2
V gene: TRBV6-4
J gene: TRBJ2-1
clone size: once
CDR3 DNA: TGTGCCAGCAGTGACTCAACTAGCGGGTACAATGAGCAGTTCTTC
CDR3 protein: CASSDSTSGYNEQFF

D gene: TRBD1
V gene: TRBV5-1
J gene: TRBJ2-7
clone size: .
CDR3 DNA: TGCGCCAGCACCTTCCGGGGGACAGGGATCTACGAGCAGTACTTC
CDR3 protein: CASTFRGTGIYEQYF

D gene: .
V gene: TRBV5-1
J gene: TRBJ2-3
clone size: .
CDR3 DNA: TGCGCCAGCAGCTTGGCCGGTGGCGGCACAGATACGCAGTATTTT
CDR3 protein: CASSLAGGGTDTQYF

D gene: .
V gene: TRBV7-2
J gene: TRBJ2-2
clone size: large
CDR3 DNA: TGTGCCAGCAGCTTAGCTTGGGAGCTGTTTTTT
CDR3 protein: CASSLAWELFF

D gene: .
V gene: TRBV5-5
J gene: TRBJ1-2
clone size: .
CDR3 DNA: TGTGCCAGCAGCTTAGAGTCGGGGGGCAGTTTCTATGGCTACACCTTC
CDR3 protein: CASSLESGGSFYGYTF

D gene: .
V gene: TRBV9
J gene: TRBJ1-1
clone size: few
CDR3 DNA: TGTGCCAGCAGCGTAGTCAGCAGGGTCTTGGGACGAAACACTGAAGCTTTCTTT
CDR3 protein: CASSVVSRVLGRNTEAFF

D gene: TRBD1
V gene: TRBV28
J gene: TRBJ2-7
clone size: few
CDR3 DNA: TGTGCCAGCAGTTTACCCACTTACCGGGACAGTTTATACGAGCAGTACTTC
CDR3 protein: CASSLPTYRDSLYEQYF

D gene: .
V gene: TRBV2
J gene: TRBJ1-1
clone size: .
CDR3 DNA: TGTGCCAGCAGTGAATCGTTAGCAGGCACTGAAGCTTTCTTT
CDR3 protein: CASSESLAGTEAFF

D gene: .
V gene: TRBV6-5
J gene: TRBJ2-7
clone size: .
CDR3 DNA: TGTGCCAGCAGTTACGCTAGGGGAAGCAGGGCGCAGTACTTC
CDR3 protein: CASSYARGSRAQYF

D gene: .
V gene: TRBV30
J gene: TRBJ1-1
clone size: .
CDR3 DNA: TGTGCCTGGAAGGCTCTTGTGAACACTGAAGCTTTCTTT
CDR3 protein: CAWKALVNTEAFF

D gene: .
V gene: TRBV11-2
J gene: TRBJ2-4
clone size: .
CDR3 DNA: TGTGCCAGCAGCTTAGTGCGGGGCATTCAGTACTTC
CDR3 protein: CASSLVRGIQYF

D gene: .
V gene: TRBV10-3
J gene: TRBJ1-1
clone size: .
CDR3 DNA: TGTGCCATCAGCGGGACCTCCTCGAACACTGAAGCTTTCTTT
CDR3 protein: CAISGTSSNTEAFF

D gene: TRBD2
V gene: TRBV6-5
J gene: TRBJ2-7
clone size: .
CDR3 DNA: TGTGCCAGCAGTTACGTGGCGGGAGTAAGGAACGAGCAGTACTTC
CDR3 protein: CASSYVAGVRNEQYF

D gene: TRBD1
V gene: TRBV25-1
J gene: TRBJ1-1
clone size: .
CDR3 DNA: TGTGCCAGCAGAGAGACAGGGTTGAACACTGAAGCTTTCTTT
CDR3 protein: CASRETGLNTEAFF

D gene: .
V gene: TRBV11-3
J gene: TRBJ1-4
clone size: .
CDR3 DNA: TGTGCCAGCAGCTTAGGACGGGAAACTAATGAAAAACTGTTTTTT
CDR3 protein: CASSLGRETNEKLFF

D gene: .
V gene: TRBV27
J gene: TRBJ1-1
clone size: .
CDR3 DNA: TGTGCCAGCGGAAACACTGAAGCTTTCTTT
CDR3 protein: CASGNTEAFF

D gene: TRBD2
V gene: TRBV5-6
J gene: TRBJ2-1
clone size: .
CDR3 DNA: TGTGCCAGCAGCTTGGTTCGACTAGCGGCCTACAATGAGCAGTTCTTC
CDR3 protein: CASSLVRLAAYNEQFF